This is a list of T cell receptor beta chains from one sample in a study of a mutant IDH1 vaccine in newly diagnosed glioma. TCRdb's table, derived via immunoSEQ multiplex PCR, lists solely in-frame clones and lacks some. The top ten hold roughly an eighth of the sample, which has around 19,000 clones, approximately 78% seen once. No antigen has been assigned to these receptors. Here the sequenced sample was PBMCs, taken from a glioma patient whose treatment included an IDH1 peptide vaccine. Receptor source: a man aged 25-40 years with glioma. CDR3s include the opening cysteine and the closing phenylalanine or tryptophan.

J,V,length,CDR3
TRBJ2-2,TRBV27,14,CASSLSGGTGELFF
TRBJ1-5,TRBV7-9,14,CASSFENSNQPQHF
TRBJ2-1,TRBV5-1,17,CASSWGWDWGTYNEQFF
TRBJ1-2,TRBV5-8,16,CASSLVFPPRNYGYTF
TRBJ2-1,TRBV2,16,CASSDELAGGYNEQFF
TRBJ1-2,TRBV4-1,15,CASSQVGGGNYGYTF
TRBJ1-2,TRBV30,13,CAWTQGRGGGYTF
TRBJ1-2,TRBV5-1,14,CASSPGQGDYGYTF
TRBJ1-5,TRBV12-2,15,CASRLEGGGNQPQHF
TRBJ1-1,TRBV6-5,12,CASSKTGTEAFF
TRBJ2-1,TRBV5-1,16,CASSLYNGSSYNEQFF
TRBJ2-2,TRBV5-1,14,CASSTGTGSGELFF
TRBJ2-7,TRBV7-9,14,CASSLGGQVNEQYF
TRBJ2-3,TRBV30,14,CAWRLAGTTDTQYF